The table lists the clone carrying this TCR beta chain with a few counts. Its antigen remains unknown. One junction end disagrees with the germline gene, perhaps due to a read error. The PCR ran on 60 Vbeta and 13 Jbeta primers. In the authors' workflow: Later reanalysis found roughly 80 million unique TCR beta chains, roughly 9.9 million of them shared. The repertoire was sequenced with immunoSEQ multiplex PCR; TCRdb's copy has only in-frame clones and lacks some. The V and J calls and clone size come from that table; D and trimming were worked out from the DNA. The sample lists about 160,000 clones, 81% seen once, with under 15% in the top ten. The sample comes from a study of cytomegalovirus exposure and HLA in healthy donors. In the study overall: When 350 to 500 donors were genotyped, around 77% of them were found to fall in the Caucasian-associated ancestry cluster.

Germline loops: CDR1 SEHNR, CDR2 FQNEAQ (reference sequence). This CDR3 spans 13 amino acids. General study findings and limits: Researchers counted around 180 TCR beta chains as cytomegalovirus-associated. An analysis done earlier found most TCR beta V segments productive about 87% or about 30% of the time.

The chain couples TRBV7-9 to TRBJ1-2; D call uncertain. Source material: PBMCs. This sequence was found in a woman aged 50 to 60 in good health and CMV-seronegative. CDR3 bases: TGTTCCAGCAGCTTTTCGACTGGCGGGGGCTACACCTTC. Amino acid sequence: CSSSFSTGGGYTF.